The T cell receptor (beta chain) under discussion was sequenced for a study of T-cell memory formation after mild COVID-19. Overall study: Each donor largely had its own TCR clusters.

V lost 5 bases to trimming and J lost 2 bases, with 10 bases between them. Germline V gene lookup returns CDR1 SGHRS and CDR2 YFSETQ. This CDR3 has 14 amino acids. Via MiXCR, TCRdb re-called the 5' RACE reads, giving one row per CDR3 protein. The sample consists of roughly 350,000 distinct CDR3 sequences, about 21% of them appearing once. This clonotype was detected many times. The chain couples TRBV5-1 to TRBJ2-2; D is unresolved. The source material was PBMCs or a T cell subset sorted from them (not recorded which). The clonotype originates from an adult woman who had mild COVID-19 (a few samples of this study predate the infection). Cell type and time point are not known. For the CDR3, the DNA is TGCGCCAGCAGGTTAGCTACAAACACCGGGGAGCTGTTTTTT. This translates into CASRLATNTGELFF.